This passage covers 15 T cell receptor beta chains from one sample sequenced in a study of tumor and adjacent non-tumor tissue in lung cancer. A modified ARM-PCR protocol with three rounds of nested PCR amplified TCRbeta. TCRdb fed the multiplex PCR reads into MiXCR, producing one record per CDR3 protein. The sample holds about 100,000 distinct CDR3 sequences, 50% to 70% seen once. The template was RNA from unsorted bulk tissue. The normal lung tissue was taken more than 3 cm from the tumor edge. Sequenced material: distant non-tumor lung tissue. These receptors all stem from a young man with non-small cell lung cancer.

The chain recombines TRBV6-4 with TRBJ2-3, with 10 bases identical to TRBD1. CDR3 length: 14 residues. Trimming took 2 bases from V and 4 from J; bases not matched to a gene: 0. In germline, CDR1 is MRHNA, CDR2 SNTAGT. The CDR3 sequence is CASSDGQGADTQYF. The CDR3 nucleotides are TGTGCCAGCAGTGACGGACAGGGGGCAGATACGCAGTATTTT.

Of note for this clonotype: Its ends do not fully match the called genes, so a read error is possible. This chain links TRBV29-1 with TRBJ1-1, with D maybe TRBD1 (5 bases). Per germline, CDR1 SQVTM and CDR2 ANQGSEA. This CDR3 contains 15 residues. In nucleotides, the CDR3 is TGCAGCGCCGCCCTCCGTGACAGCCTAAACACTAAAGCTTTCTTT. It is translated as CSAALRDSLNTKAFF.

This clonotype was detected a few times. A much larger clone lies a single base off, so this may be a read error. CDR3 nucleotides: TGTGCCAACAGTGAAACACTTGCCGACGAGACCCAGTACTTC. This encodes CANSETLADETQYF. V gene TRBV6-1 combines with J gene TRBJ2-5; D is ambiguous. Germline CDR1 is MNHNS and CDR2 is SASEGT. CDR3 length: 14 residues.

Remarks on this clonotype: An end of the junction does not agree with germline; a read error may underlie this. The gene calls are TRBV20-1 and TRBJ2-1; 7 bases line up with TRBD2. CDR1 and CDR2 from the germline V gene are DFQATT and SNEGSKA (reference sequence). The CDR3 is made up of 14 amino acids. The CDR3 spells CSARAAGDYNKQFF. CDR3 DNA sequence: TGTAGTGCTAGAGCCGCGGGAGACTACAATAAGCAGTTCTTC.

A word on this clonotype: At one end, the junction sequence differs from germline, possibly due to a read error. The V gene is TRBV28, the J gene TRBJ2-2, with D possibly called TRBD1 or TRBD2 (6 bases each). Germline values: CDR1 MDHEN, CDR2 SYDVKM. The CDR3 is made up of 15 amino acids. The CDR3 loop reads CASSSLGGRDGEPFF. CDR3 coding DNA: TGTGCCAGCAGTTCCCTAGGGGGGCGAGACGGGGAGCCGTTTTTT.

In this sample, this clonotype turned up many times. The CDR3 protein is CASSGSGDRVTDEQFF. Written as DNA, the CDR3 is TGTGCCAGCAGCGGGAGCGGGGACAGGGTTACCGATGAGCAGTTCTTC. The genes are TRBV6-1 and TRBJ2-1; 9 bases map to TRBD1. Trimming at V came to 6 bases and at J to 8 bases, leaving 14 bases not matched to a gene. Germline values: CDR1 MNHNS, CDR2 SASEGT. This CDR3 has 16 residues.

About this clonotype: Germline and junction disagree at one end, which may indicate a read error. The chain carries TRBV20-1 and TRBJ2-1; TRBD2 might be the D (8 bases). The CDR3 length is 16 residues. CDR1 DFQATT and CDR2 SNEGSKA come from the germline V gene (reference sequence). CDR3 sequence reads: CNAPRSGGKGADKQFF. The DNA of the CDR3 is TGCAATGCTCCCCGATCGGGGGGGAAGGGGGCTGATAAGCAGTTCTTC.

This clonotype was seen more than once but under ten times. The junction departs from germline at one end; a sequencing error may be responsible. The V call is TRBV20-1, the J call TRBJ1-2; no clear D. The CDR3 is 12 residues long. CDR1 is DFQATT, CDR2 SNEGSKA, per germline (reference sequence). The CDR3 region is CSATEAGYGYNF. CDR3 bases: TGCAGTGCTACTGAAGCGGGGTACGGCTACAACTTC.

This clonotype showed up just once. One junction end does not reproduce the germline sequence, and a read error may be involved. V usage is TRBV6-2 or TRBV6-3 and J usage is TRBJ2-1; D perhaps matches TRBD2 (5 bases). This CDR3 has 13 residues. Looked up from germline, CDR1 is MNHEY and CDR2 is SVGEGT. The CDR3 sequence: CTSSFYGPGEQFF. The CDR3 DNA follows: TGTACCAGCAGTTTCTACGGCCCGGGAGAGCAGTTCTTC.

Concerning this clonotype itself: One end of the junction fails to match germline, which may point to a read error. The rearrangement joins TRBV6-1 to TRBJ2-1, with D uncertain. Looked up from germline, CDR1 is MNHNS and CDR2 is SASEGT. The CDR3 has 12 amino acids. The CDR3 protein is CVSSVDGEEQFF. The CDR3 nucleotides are TGTGTCAGCAGTGTGGATGGGGAAGAGCAGTTCTTC.

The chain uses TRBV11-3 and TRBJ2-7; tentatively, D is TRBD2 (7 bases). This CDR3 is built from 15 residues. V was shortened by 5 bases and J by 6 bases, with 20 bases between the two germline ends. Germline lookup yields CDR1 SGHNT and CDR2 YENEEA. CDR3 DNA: TGTGCCAGCAGCAGAGGACTAGTGGGGGCGGTCGAGCAGTACTTC. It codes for CASSRGLVGAVEQYF. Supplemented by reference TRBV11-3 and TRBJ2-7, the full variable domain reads EAGVVQSPRYKIIEKKQPVAFWCNPISGHNTLYWYLQNLGQGPELLIRYENEEAVDDSQLPKDRFSAERLKGVDSTLKIQPAELGDSAVYLCASSRGLVGAVEQYFGPGTRLTVT.

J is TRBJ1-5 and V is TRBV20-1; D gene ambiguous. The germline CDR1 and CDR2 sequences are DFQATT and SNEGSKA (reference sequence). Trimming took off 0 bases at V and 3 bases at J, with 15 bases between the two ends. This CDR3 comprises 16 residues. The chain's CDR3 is CSARDVLEYINQPQHF. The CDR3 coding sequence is TGCAGTGCTAGAGATGTCTTGGAGTATATCAATCAGCCCCAGCATTTT.

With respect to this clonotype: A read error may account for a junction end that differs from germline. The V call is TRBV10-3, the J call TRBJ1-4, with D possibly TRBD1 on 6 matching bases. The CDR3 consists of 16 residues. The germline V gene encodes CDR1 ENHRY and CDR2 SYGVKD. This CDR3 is CAISDQGTTTNENLFF. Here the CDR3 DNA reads TGTGCCATCAGTGACCAGGGGACCACAACTAATGAAAATCTGTTCTTT.

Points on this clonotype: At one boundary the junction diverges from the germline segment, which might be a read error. The CDR3 DNA is TGTACCAGCAGGACGGGACCCAAGAACATTCAGTACTTC. Protein: CTSRTGPKNIQYF. This chain links TRBV6-1 with TRBJ2-4; tentatively, D is TRBD1 or TRBD2 (5 bases each). The germline CDR1 and CDR2 sequences are MNHNS and SASEGT. The CDR3 length is 13 residues.

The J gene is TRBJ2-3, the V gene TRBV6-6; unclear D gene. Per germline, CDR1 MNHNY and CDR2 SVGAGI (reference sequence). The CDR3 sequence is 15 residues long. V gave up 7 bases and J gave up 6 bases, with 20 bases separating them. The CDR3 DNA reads TGTGCCAGCACTCCTAGGGCCGCGTTGGCGGATACGCAGTATTTT. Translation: CASTPRAALADTQYF.